This TCR beta chain appears in the sequencing data of a study of PD-1 blockade in classical Hodgkin lymphoma. For the study at large: Nivolumab dosed at 3 mg/kg went to patients intravenously every 2 weeks. Findings and caveats of the study: By C4D1, diversity of CD4+ TCRs had risen significantly, whereas that of CD8+ TCRs had not. TCR diversity at baseline was reported to be reduced in newly diagnosed patients relative to healthy donors.

Germline V gene lookup returns CDR1 SGHRS and CDR2 YFSETQ. J gave up 2 bases and V 8 bases, and 6 bases lay outside the gene matches. The CDR3 contains 14 residues. Relapse after autologous stem cell transplantation occurred in every patient, and brentuximab vedotin exposure varied. Best outcomes ranged across complete response, partial response and progressive disease. Here immunoSEQ multiplex PCR was the method, and the copy in TCRdb shows in-frame clones only, minus some. The sample has roughly 40,000 clones; around nine tenths are singletons. Points on this clone: Its antigen is not identified.

The chain combines TRBV5-1 with TRBJ2-7; TRBD1 aligns across 11 bases. Sequencing used peripheral blood mononuclear cells (PBMCs), obtained at baseline. The receptor's source is a human donor with classical Hodgkin lymphoma. CDR3 nucleotide sequence: TGCGCCAGTACCCGGGACAGGGGGGCCTACGAGCAGTACTTC. Translated: CASTRDRGAYEQYF.